Listed below are T cell receptor beta chains from one sample, sequenced in a study of blood T cells in healthy people across ages. TCRdb analysed the 5' RACE reads with MiXCR anew, one entry per CDR3 protein. This sample has more than 700,000 distinct CDR3 sequences, with 46% found just once. Sequencing was performed on blood. The receptors originated from an elderly man in good health. Both conserved end residues are part of each CDR3. The order of the fields is J gene, D gene, clone size, V gene, CDR3 DNA, CDR3 protein. A D gene is named only where the DNA matches it firmly. Size tells how often a clone was seen (once, few, many) or the class of an expanded clone, and some rows leave it out.

TRBJ2-6 TRBD1 - TRBV29-1 TGCAGCGTTGTCGGGACAGGGTCTTTTGGGGCCAACGTCCTGACTTTC CSVVGTGSFGANVLTF
TRBJ2-5 TRBD1 few TRBV20-1 TGCAGTGCTAGAGGAAGGACAGGGACCTTAGAGACCCAGTACTTC CSARGRTGTLETQYF
TRBJ2-7 TRBD1 once TRBV10-1 TGCGCCAGCAGTGAGTTAGCAGGGGGAATGGACGAGCAGTACTTC CASSELAGGMDEQYF
TRBJ2-7 - few TRBV28 TGTGCCAGCACCAACCCGGGCGTCCCCTACGAGCAGTACTTC CASTNPGVPYEQYF
TRBJ2-3 TRBD2 - TRBV7-6 TGTGCCAGCAGCTTACTTGAGGGACTAGCGGGGTACCCCTCTCGGACAGATACGCAGTATTTT CASSLLEGLAGYPSRTDTQYF
TRBJ2-7 TRBD1 - TRBV4-1 TGCGCCAGCAGCCAAGATCTATTTTGGCAGGGGGCATACGAGCAGTACTTC CASSQDLFWQGAYEQYF
TRBJ2-1 - - TRBV5-1 TGCGCCAGCACCAAGGGGATAGGGGACCAAGGGTACAATGAGCAGTTCTTC CASTKGIGDQGYNEQFF
TRBJ2-7 - few TRBV12-3/TRBV12-4 TGTGCCAGCAGTCCGAGGGACACTGCCTACGAGCAGTACTTC CASSPRDTAYEQYF
TRBJ2-1 TRBD2 - TRBV20-1 TGCAGTGCTAGAGGACGGGGGAGGGCCCCGGATGAGCAGTTCTTC CSARGRGRAPDEQFF
TRBJ2-3 - - TRBV7-2 TGTGCCAGCAGGGAAGGTGGGGATACGCAGTATTTT CASREGGDTQYF
TRBJ2-3 TRBD2 few TRBV5-1 TGCGCCAGCAGCCCCAGTGCGGGAGGAAGCACAGATACGCAGTATTTT CASSPSAGGSTDTQYF
TRBJ2-3 TRBD2 medium-sized TRBV15 TGTGCCACCAGCAGTCCGACTAGCGGGGCAGATACGCAGTATTTT CATSSPTSGADTQYF
TRBJ1-1 - few TRBV20-1 TGCAGTGCTCCCCCCCTGGGGGGCACTGAAGCTTTCTTT CSAPPLGGTEAFF
TRBJ2-3 - many TRBV3-1 TGTGCCAGCAGCCCCCGGACCGAAGATACGCAGTATTTT CASSPRTEDTQYF
TRBJ2-1 TRBD2 - TRBV4-3 TGCGCCAGCAGCCAAGATGTACTAGCGGAGACCCAGTTCTTC CASSQDVLAETQFF
TRBJ2-1 - - TRBV7-2 TGTGCCAGCAGCTTAAGTCAGACCCAGTTCTTC CASSLSQTQFF
TRBJ1-4 TRBD1 - TRBV5-1 TGCGCCAGCAGCGACCCGACAGGGAATGAAAAACTGTTTTTT CASSDPTGNEKLFF
TRBJ2-5 - - TRBV28 TGTGCCAGCAGGACACATGATGGAGAGACCCAGTACTTC CASRTHDGETQYF
TRBJ1-2 TRBD1 - TRBV29-1 TGCAGCGTTGGATTACAGGGGGATCGAAACTATGGCTACACCTTC CSVGLQGDRNYGYTF
TRBJ2-1 TRBD2 - TRBV5-1 TGCGCCAACAGCTTGGGACGCGGGAGGCCCTCCTACAATGAGCAGTTCTTC CANSLGRGRPSYNEQFF
TRBJ2-5 TRBD1 - TRBV7-6 TGTGCCAGCAGCTTAGCAGCGGACAGGGCAGAGACCCAGTACTTC CASSLAADRAETQYF
TRBJ2-7 - - TRBV9 TGTGCCAGCAGCGTAGGCGGCAATCCCTACAATGAGCAGTACTTC CASSVGGNPYNEQYF
TRBJ1-1 - few TRBV20-1 TGCAGTGCTAGATTAAGCCGGGGATACACTGAAGCTTTCTTT CSARLSRGYTEAFF
TRBJ2-1 TRBD2 few TRBV5-6 TGTGCCAGCAGCTTCTGGTTAGCGGGAGGTGGGAATGAGCAGTTCTTC CASSFWLAGGGNEQFF
TRBJ2-1 TRBD2 - TRBV4-3 TGCGCCAGCAGCTTGACTAGCGGGTTCTCCTACAATGAGCAGTTCTTC CASSLTSGFSYNEQFF
TRBJ2-5 - - TRBV27 TGTGCCAGCAGTAAAGAAGGCGGGAAGACCCAGTACTTC CASSKEGGKTQYF
TRBJ2-1 TRBD2 - TRBV4-1 TGCGCCAGCAGCCAAGGCCCTAGCGGTTACAATGAGCAGTTCTTC CASSQGPSGYNEQFF
TRBJ2-3 TRBD2 - TRBV6-2/TRBV6-3 TGTGCCAGCAGTGGCGGGAGTGTCGGAGATACGCAGTATTTT CASSGGSVGDTQYF
TRBJ2-3 TRBD2 few TRBV7-2 TGTGCCAGCAGCTTAGCGGTGCGGGAGGTCACAGATACGCAGTATTTT CASSLAVREVTDTQYF
TRBJ2-5 - few TRBV6-1 TGTGCCAGCAGTGAAAGGGGGGTGGGGGTTCTCCAAGAGACCCAGTACTTC CASSERGVGVLQETQYF
TRBJ2-2 - - TRBV29-1 TGCAGCGTTGGAGTGCAAGCGAGTCGCACCGGGGAGCTGTTTTTT CSVGVQASRTGELFF
TRBJ2-5 - - TRBV18 TGTGCCAGCTTACCACCCAGGGACACCCAAGAGACCCAGTACTTC CASLPPRDTQETQYF
TRBJ1-2 - - TRBV7-9 TGTGCCAGCAGCTTAGGATCGGATAACGGGTATGGCTACACCTTC CASSLGSDNGYGYTF
TRBJ2-1 - once TRBV12-3/TRBV12-4 TGTGCCAACAGCCCTGGGGGGCAGCAGTTCTTC CANSPGGQQFF
TRBJ2-5 - few TRBV29-1 TGCAGCGTTAGGACGGGGGAGACCCAGTACTTC CSVRTGETQYF
TRBJ1-4 - many TRBV7-2 TGTGCCAGCAGCTTGTACGGGAATGAAAAACTGTTTTTT CASSLYGNEKLFF
TRBJ2-1 TRBD2 - TRBV20-1 TGCAGTGCGTGGACTAGCCGTTTGGGGAATGAGCAGTTCTTC CSAWTSRLGNEQFF
TRBJ2-5 TRBD2 - TRBV7-6 TGTGCCAGCTGCCCACGACTAGCGGGGATTTCAGAGACCCAGTACTTC CASCPRLAGISETQYF
TRBJ2-7 - - TRBV12-3/TRBV12-4 TGTGCCAGCAGCGAAAGAGGACAATCGGGCGAGCAGTACTTC CASSERGQSGEQYF
TRBJ2-7 TRBD2 once TRBV20-1 TGCAGTGCTTTTCGGGCCGGGGGGGATCCCTACGAGCAGTACTTC CSAFRAGGDPYEQYF
TRBJ2-7 - few TRBV7-9 TGTGCCAGCAGCTTAGACGATACAGGACCGGACGAGCAGTACTTC CASSLDDTGPDEQYF
TRBJ2-5 - - TRBV6-7 TGTGCCAGCAGTCCTTTCTCGGGACAGGCCGACGAGCGGGAACTTGGGGAGACCCAGTACTTC CASSPFSGQADERELGETQYF
TRBJ2-3 TRBD2 - TRBV5-5 TGTGCCAGCATCCTCGGACTAGTTGGGGCAGATACGCAGTATTTT CASILGLVGADTQYF
TRBJ2-2 TRBD2 - TRBV9 TGTGCCAGCAGCGTAGTGGCCTCGGCGCCGGGAGGGTGTCACACCGGGGAGCTGTTTTTT CASSVVASAPGGCHTGELFF
TRBJ2-1 TRBD1 - TRBV30 TGTGCCTGGACTGACAGGGGATCCTACAATGAGCAGTTCTTC CAWTDRGSYNEQFF